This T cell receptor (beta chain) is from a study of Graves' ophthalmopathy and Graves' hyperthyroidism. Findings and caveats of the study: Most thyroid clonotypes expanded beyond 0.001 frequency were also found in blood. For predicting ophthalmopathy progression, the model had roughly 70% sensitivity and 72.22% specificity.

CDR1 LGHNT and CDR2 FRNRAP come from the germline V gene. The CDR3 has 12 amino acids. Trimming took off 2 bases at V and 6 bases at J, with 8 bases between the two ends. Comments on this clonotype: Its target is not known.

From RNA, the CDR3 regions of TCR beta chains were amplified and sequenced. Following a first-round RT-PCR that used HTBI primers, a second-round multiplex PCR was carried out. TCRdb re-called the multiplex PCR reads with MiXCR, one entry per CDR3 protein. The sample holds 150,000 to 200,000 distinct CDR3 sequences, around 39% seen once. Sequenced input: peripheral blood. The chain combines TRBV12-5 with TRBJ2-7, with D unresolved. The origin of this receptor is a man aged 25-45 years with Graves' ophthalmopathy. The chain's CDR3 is CASGLPPGEQYF. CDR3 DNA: TGTGCTAGTGGTTTGCCCCCCGGCGAGCAGTACTTC. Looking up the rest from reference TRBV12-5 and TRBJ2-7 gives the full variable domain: DARVTQTPRHKVTEMGQEVTMRCQPILGHNTVFWYRQTMMQGLELLAYFRNRAPLDDSGMPKDRFSAEMPDATLATLKIQPSEPRDSAVYFCASGLPPGEQYFGPGTRLTVT.